This T cell receptor (beta chain) emerged from a study of molecular identifiers for immune sequencing clone quantification. With listed TCR primers and previously described methods, bulk TCR libraries were prepared. TCRdb processed the PCR reads anew with MiXCR; each CDR3 protein has one entry. This sample carries approximately 500,000 distinct CDR3 sequences, roughly 23% of them seen once, and the ten largest clones take around 0.84%. Germline V gene sequence: CDR1 MGHRA, CDR2 YSYEKL. The CDR3 sequence is 14 residues long. Trimming took off 3 bases at V and 5 bases at J, with 10 bases between the two ends. This clonotype was seen only a few times. Its antigen is unidentified. General observations from the study: In a background of around 920,000 naive cells, spiked Jurkat TCR RNA from one cell was reportedly detectable. Whereas naive cells kept under 1% of molecules in clones above 20 RNA copies, such clones held over 99% in effectors. Because of identical TCR molecules sharing a barcode, sizes of highly expanded clones could be underestimated.

The sequenced material came from naive CD8+ T cells from blood, with Jurkat cell RNA spiked in. This sample's subset: FACS-sorted CD8+CD4-CCR7+CD45RA+ naive T cells. This chain joins TRBV4-1 and TRBJ1-4; D remains ambiguous. The sequence was collected from a human donor in good health. Some libraries in this study had Jurkat cell RNA spiked in. The DNA for the CDR3 is TGCGCCAGCAGCCAGGGCCCAGAGAATGAAAAACTGTTTTTT. The encoded protein is CASSQGPENEKLFF.